The 30 T cell receptor beta chains below all came from one sample that was sequenced in a study of OX40 agonist ivuxolimab in advanced cancers. Some clones are missing from TCRdb's copy, which holds only in-frame ones; the method was immunoSEQ multiplex PCR. Here the sample spans about 67,000 clones, approximately 80% being singletons. Sequenced here: CD4+ or CD8+ T cells sorted from blood, sampled in a trial of the OX40 agonist ivuxolimab. Every receptor here comes from an adult with an advanced solid tumor such as melanoma, head and neck, liver or kidney cancer.

This chain links TRBV30 with TRBJ1-2; D not certain. Germline CDR1 is GTSNPN and CDR2 is SVGIG (reference sequence). Trimming cost V 5 bases and J 7 bases, with 8 bases left between them. This CDR3 has 10 amino acids. The CDR3 region has the DNA TGTGCCTGGTCGTTCGGTGGCTACACCTTC. It encodes CAWSFGGYTF.

This chain uses TRBV15 with TRBJ2-7, with a possible D match to TRBD2 (6 bases). The germline V gene encodes CDR1 LNHNV and CDR2 YYDKDF (reference sequence). This CDR3 is built from 18 residues. The V and J ends lost 3 bases and 0 bases respectively, with 21 bases between them. CDR3 bases: TGTGCCACCAGCAGTTTCCTGAGGGGTAGGGACTCCTCCTACGAGCAGTACTTC. Amino acids: CATSSFLRGRDSSYEQYF.

J is TRBJ1-3 and V is TRBV7-8, with 10 bases fitting TRBD1. The CDR3 extends over 16 amino acids. Germline V gives CDR1 SGHVS, CDR2 FQNEAQ. V lost 6 bases to trimming and J lost 4 bases; unmatched junction nucleotides: 9. CDR3 sequence (DNA): TGTGCCAGCAGTTCAAAGGGACAGGGGATGGGAAACACCATATATTTT. This gives the protein CASSSKGQGMGNTIYF.

This clone was found a few times. The rearrangement links TRBV6-5 to TRBJ1-5; D not resolved. The V end was cut by 6 bases, the J end by 0 bases, with 6 bases between. This CDR3 region has 13 residues. Per germline, CDR1 MNHEY and CDR2 SVGAGI. The CDR3 nucleotides read TGTGCCAGCAGCCCGGATAGCAATCAGCCCCAGCATTTT. Residues: CASSPDSNQPQHF.

The V and J genes are TRBV19 and TRBJ2-6, with 11 positions matching TRBD2. Losses at the gene ends were 9 bases for V and 0 bases for J; bases not matched to a gene: 7. CDR3 size: 17 residues. Germline V CDR1 and CDR2: LNHDA, SQIVND (reference sequence). CDR3 sequence reads: CASNSGRVISGANVLTF. The CDR3 DNA follows: TGTGCCAGCAATAGCGGGAGGGTGATCTCTGGGGCCAACGTCCTGACTTTC.

The gene calls are TRBV6-5 and TRBJ1-2, with D possibly matching TRBD1 (6 bases). Germline CDR1 is MNHEY and CDR2 is SVGAGI. This CDR3 has 15 amino acids. Trimming took 5 bases from V and 8 from J, leaving 21 bases between them. The CDR3, as DNA: TGTGCCAGCAGTCCCCCACGTAGGGGGGCTTGGGGCTACACCTTC. Residues: CASSPPRRGAWGYTF.

This chain links TRBV28 with TRBJ1-6; maybe TRBD1 (5 bases). The CDR3 totals 14 residues. CDR1 is MDHEN and CDR2 is SYDVKM in the germline V gene. V was trimmed by 1 base and J by 10 bases, leaving 11 bases between them. CDR3: CASSLLGEGSPLHF. In DNA, the CDR3 is TGTGCCAGCAGTTTATTGGGGGAAGGATCACCCCTCCACTTT.

This clone occurred once. This chain links TRBV4-1 with TRBJ2-6, with 7 positions matching TRBD1. Germline lookup yields CDR1 MGHRA and CDR2 YSYEKL. V trimming: 0 bases; J trimming: 0 bases; junction bases outside the gene matches: 2. The CDR3 spans 17 residues. CDR3 residues: CASSQETGYSGANVLTF. CDR3 DNA: TGCGCCAGCAGCCAAGAGACAGGGTACTCTGGGGCCAACGTCCTGACTTTC.

The V gene is TRBV7-9, the J gene TRBJ1-4; no clear D gene. CDR1 is SEHNR and CDR2 is FQNEAQ in the germline V gene (reference sequence). Trimming removed 5 bases from V and 7 bases from J, with 14 bases in between. The CDR3 length is 14 residues. The DNA for the CDR3 is TGTGCCAGCAGCCTGCAGTCTCTAGGTGAAAAACTGTTTTTT. Its translation is CASSLQSLGEKLFF.

The chain carries TRBV20-1 and TRBJ2-3; unclear D gene. The V end was cut by 6 bases, the J end by 4 bases, with 8 bases between. The CDR3 loop spans 11 amino acids. Per the germline V gene, CDR1 is DFQATT and CDR2 is SNEGSKA (reference sequence). The CDR3 reads CSADIADTQYF. For the CDR3, the DNA is TGCAGTGCGGATATAGCAGATACGCAGTATTTT.

J is TRBJ1-2 and V is TRBV2, with D perhaps TRBD1 (6 bases). The CDR3 loop spans 12 amino acids. Germline CDR1 SNHLY, CDR2 FYNNEI. The V end lost 7 bases, the J end lost 2 bases, and 8 bases lay between the germline ends. The chain's CDR3 is CASNRGNYGYTF. The CDR3 DNA follows: TGTGCCAGCAATAGGGGGAACTATGGCTACACCTTC.

This chain uses TRBV2 with TRBJ2-5; unclear D gene. The V end was cut by 5 bases, the J end by 3 bases, with 10 bases between. The CDR3 loop spans 13 amino acids. Germline V CDR1 and CDR2: SNHLY, FYNNEI. In DNA, the CDR3 is TGTGCCAGCAGTAAAGACCGTAAAGAGACCCAGTACTTC. Translation gives CASSKDRKETQYF.

The chain couples TRBV7-2 to TRBJ2-1; D call uncertain. The germline V and J ends were trimmed by 4 bases and 11 bases, with 9 bases remaining between them. Germline V gene sequence: CDR1 SGHTA, CDR2 FQGNSA. The CDR3 has 11 residues. The CDR3 is CASSWVRKQFF. DNA for the CDR3: TGTGCCAGCAGCTGGGTGCGCAAGCAGTTCTTC.

The chain couples TRBV5-8 to TRBJ2-2, with TRBD1 matching over 9 bases. The CDR3 extends over 15 amino acids. Germline-derived CDR1 and CDR2 are SGHTS and YDEGEE. V lost 6 bases, J lost 3 bases, and 6 bases stayed unmatched. The CDR3 reads CASTSGQGHTGELFF. The CDR3 nucleotides read TGTGCCAGCACCTCGGGACAGGGTCACACCGGGGAGCTGTTTTTT.

This chain uses TRBV18 with TRBJ2-1, with D perhaps matching TRBD2 (5 bases). The CDR3 loop spans 14 amino acids. Trimming took 0 bases from V and 3 from J, leaving 6 bases between them. Germline V CDR1 and CDR2: KGHSH, LQKENI. CDR3 nucleotides: TGTGCCAGCTCACCACCCCGGGGCTACAATGAGCAGTTCTTC. Protein: CASSPPRGYNEQFF.

V gene TRBV30 combines with J gene TRBJ1-1; 9 nucleotides line up with TRBD1. This CDR3 is built from 14 residues. Germline assignment: CDR1 GTSNPN and CDR2 SVGIG (reference sequence). Trimming cost V 1 base and J 4 bases; bases outside gene matches: 4. The CDR3 is CAWSGDREITEAFF. In nucleotides, the CDR3 is TGTGCCTGGAGTGGGGACAGGGAAATCACTGAAGCTTTCTTT.

V and J are TRBV5-6 and TRBJ2-7; weak D call: TRBD1 (7 bases). The germline V gene encodes CDR1 SGHDT and CDR2 YYEEEE. The germline V and J ends were trimmed by 4 bases and 4 bases, with 15 bases remaining between them. The CDR3 spans 14 residues. CDR3 sequence: CASSRPAGGYEQYF. CDR3 DNA sequence: TGTGCCAGCAGCCGGCCGGCAGGGGGGTACGAGCAGTACTTC. Filled out from reference TRBV5-6 and TRBJ2-7, the complete variable domain reads DAGVTQSPTHLIKTRGQQVTLRCSPKSGHDTVSWYQQALGQGPQFIFQYYEEEERQRGNFPDRFSGHQFPNYSSELNVNALLLGDSALYLCASSRPAGGYEQYFGPGTRLTVT.

The table lists this clone with a count of one. The chain uses TRBV19 and TRBJ1-1; TRBD1 matches at 10 bases. This CDR3 is 18 amino acids long. V was clipped by 5 bases and J by 7 bases; unmatched bases: 19. Per the germline V gene, CDR1 is LNHDA and CDR2 is SQIVND (reference sequence). The CDR3 bases are TGTGCCAGTAGTGACTTGACAGGGGGCTCGAGATGGGACAGTGAAGCTTTCTTT. This gives the protein CASSDLTGGSRWDSEAFF.

The DNA for the CDR3 is TGTGCCAGCAGTTTCCCAGGACAGGGGGTAGATGAAAAACTGTTTTTT. Its translation: CASSFPGQGVDEKLFF. The chain couples TRBV28 to TRBJ1-4, with 10 bases fitting TRBD1. Germline trimming cut 3 bases from V and 6 bases from J; bases unmatched to any gene: 7. The CDR3 extends over 16 amino acids. Germline V gene lookup returns CDR1 MDHEN and CDR2 SYDVKM. The full variable domain, completed using reference TRBV28 and TRBJ1-4, is DVKVTQSSRYLVKRTGEKVFLECVQDMDHENMFWYRQDPGLGLRLIYFSYDVKMKEKGDIPEGYSVSREKKERFSLILESASTNQTSMYLCASSFPGQGVDEKLFFGSGTQLSVL.

The chain combines TRBV4-3 with TRBJ2-1; 9 bases are shared with TRBD2. Germline V gives CDR1 LGHNA, CDR2 YSLEER. J was trimmed by 5 bases and V by 0 bases; bases with no gene match: 20. The CDR3 loop spans 21 amino acids. CDR3 in amino acids: CASSQDQGRWRGRAEDNEQFF. CDR3 sequence (DNA): TGCGCCAGCAGCCAAGATCAAGGGAGATGGCGCGGGAGGGCCGAGGACAATGAGCAGTTCTTC.

The chain has TRBV7-2 and TRBJ1-1; no reliable D call. V lost 5 bases and J 1 base, leaving 14 bases between the germline ends. Looked up from germline, CDR1 is SGHTA and CDR2 is FQGNSA. The CDR3 runs to 15 residues. The CDR3 region has the DNA TGTGCCAGCAGCCCCGTATGGCAGAAGAACACTGAAGCTTTCTTT. Translation: CASSPVWQKNTEAFF.

This sequence joins TRBV7-6 and TRBJ1-2, with 8 bases identical to TRBD1. The V gene end was trimmed by 5 bases and the J gene end by 7 bases; junction bases not matched to a gene: 6. CDR3 length equals 13 residues. Germline V gene lookup returns CDR1 SGHVS and CDR2 FNYEAQ. CDR3 sequence (DNA): TGTGCCAGCAGCCTAGACAGGGGCAGTGGCTACACCTTC. This sequence encodes CASSLDRGSGYTF.

The V gene is TRBV7-9, the J gene TRBJ1-4; D call uncertain. The ends were cut back, 3 bases at V and 7 bases at J, with 6 bases in the middle. The CDR3 is 12 amino acids. Per the germline V gene, CDR1 is SEHNR and CDR2 is FQNEAQ (reference sequence). The CDR3: CASSLGSEKLFF. Written as DNA, the CDR3 is TGTGCCAGCAGCTTGGGGAGTGAAAAACTGTTTTTT.

A few counts support this clone. The rearrangement links TRBV4-1 to TRBJ2-1; D is undetermined. The V gene lost 0 bases and the J gene lost 4 bases, with 22 bases spanning the gap. The CDR3 loop spans 19 amino acids. CDR1 is MGHRA, CDR2 YSYEKL, per germline. CDR3 protein: CASSQDRATATLSYNEQFF. CDR3 coding DNA: TGCGCCAGCAGCCAAGATCGGGCTACAGCCACCTTATCTTACAATGAGCAGTTCTTC.

This clone appeared a few times. The rearrangement uses TRBV5-4 and TRBJ1-1, with D unresolved. This CDR3 is 11 amino acids long. V was pared by 5 bases and J by 8 bases, with 10 bases between. The germline CDR1 and CDR2 sequences are SGHNT and YYREEE (reference sequence). The DNA for the CDR3 is TGTGCCAGCAGATCAGGCCTAGAAGCTTTCTTT. Amino acid sequence: CASRSGLEAFF.

V and J are TRBV21-1 and TRBJ1-2. TRBV21-1 corresponds to a pseudogene. This CDR3 has 18 residues. DNA of the CDR3: TGTGCCAGCAGCAAAGTTCGGGGATTTAGGGCACCGGGGTACGGCTACACCTTC. Its translation: CASSKVRGFRAPGYGYTF.

The V and J genes are TRBV4-1 and TRBJ2-1; D is perhaps TRBD2 (6 bases). Trimming pared 0 bases from V and 12 bases from J, leaving 24 bases between. Germline CDR1 and CDR2: MGHRA and YSYEKL. The CDR3 covers 17 residues. CDR3 residues: CASSQERAGNSGARQFF. CDR3 nucleotide sequence: TGCGCCAGCAGCCAAGAACGGGCGGGAAATAGTGGGGCACGGCAGTTCTTC.

The chain is built from TRBV7-2 and TRBJ1-2; TRBD1 might be the D (6 bases). Germline V CDR1 and CDR2: SGHTA, FQGNSA. Trimming took 4 bases from V and 4 from J, leaving 13 bases between them. This CDR3 has 14 amino acids. The CDR3 protein is CASSSNTGTYGYTF. DNA for the CDR3: TGTGCCAGCAGCTCGAATACAGGGACCTATGGCTACACCTTC.

The V gene is TRBV28, the J gene TRBJ2-7, with D maybe TRBD2 (6 bases). Germline V lookup: CDR1 MDHEN, CDR2 SYDVKM. V shed 8 bases and J shed 3 bases, with 14 bases lying between them. There are 13 residues in the CDR3. CDR3 region: CASWAGLYYEQYF. The CDR3 nucleotides read TGTGCCAGCTGGGCGGGGCTCTACTACGAGCAGTACTTC.

The chain joins TRBV6-5 to TRBJ1-4; D unresolved. The CDR3 runs 10 residues. Germline CDR1 MNHEY, CDR2 SVGAGI. V lost 9 bases and J 8 bases, leaving 7 bases between the germline ends. Here the CDR3 DNA reads TGTGCCAGTGGGTACGAAAAACTGTTTTTT. Translating gives CASGYEKLFF.